The rows below give T cell receptor beta chains drawn from one sample of a study of cytomegalovirus exposure and HLA in healthy donors. The protocol was immunoSEQ multiplex PCR, while the TCRdb copy is restricted to in-frame clones and leaves out a portion. The sample yields approximately 130,000 clones, around 72% seen once. Sequences were obtained from PBMCs. These receptors were collected from a human donor in good health. Each CDR3 is given with its conserved first and last residue. D genes are given only for firm matches. Clone size is shown for a subset of rows, as once, few, many or a class of expanded clone.

>NA|TRBJ2-7|TRBD2|TRBV2|15
CASSALAGGSYEQYF
TGTGCCAGCAGTGCTCTGGCGGGGGGTTCCTACGAGCAGTACTTC
>NA|TRBJ1-1|NA|TRBV11-2|15
CASSLGAGANTEAFF
TGTGCCAGCAGCTTAGGGGCAGGGGCGAACACTGAAGCTTTCTTT
>NA|TRBJ2-1|TRBD2|TRBV5-1|15
CASSLVAGVFGEQFF
TGCGCCAGCAGCTTGGTAGCGGGGGTTTTTGGTGAGCAGTTCTTC
>NA|TRBJ2-6|TRBD1|TRBV5-6|18
CASSSPGQGVSGANVLTF
TGTGCCAGCAGCTCTCCGGGACAGGGGGTCTCCGGGGCCAACGTCCTGACTTTC
>few|TRBJ2-4|TRBD2|TRBV6-6|14
CASGGVVAKNIQYF
TGTGCCAGCGGGGGGGTGGTAGCCAAAAACATTCAGTACTTC
>NA|TRBJ1-5|NA|TRBV7-2|15
CASSLAGGVNQPQHF
TGTGCCAGCAGCTTAGCAGGGGGGGTCAATCAGCCCCAGCATTTT
>few|TRBJ2-5|TRBD1|TRBV5-1|14
CASCPGQGQETQYF
TGCGCCAGCTGCCCCGGACAGGGTCAAGAGACCCAGTACTTC
>few|TRBJ2-5|TRBD2|TRBV6-1|14
CASSGGGAIETQYF
TGTGCCAGCTCGGGCGGGGGGGCGATAGAGACCCAGTACTTC
>once|TRBJ2-7|NA|TRBV28|14
CASSLALPGYEQYF
TGTGCCAGCAGTTTGGCCCTCCCGGGGTACGAGCAGTACTTC
>NA|TRBJ2-7|TRBD2|TRBV19|15
CASSIRLAGAYEQYF
TGTGCCAGTAGTATCCGACTAGCGGGGGCCTACGAGCAGTACTTC
>NA|TRBJ1-1|NA|TRBV4-3|14
CASSPTELNTEAFF
TGCGCCAGCAGCCCGACAGAGTTGAACACTGAAGCTTTCTTT
>NA|TRBJ1-3|NA|TRBV5-6|16
CASSLVQGISGNTIYF
TGTGCCAGCAGCTTGGTCCAGGGGATCTCTGGAAACACCATATATTTT
>few|TRBJ2-7|NA|TRBV6-5|12
CATPTGPYEQYF
TGTGCCACCCCGACAGGACCCTACGAGCAGTACTTC
>NA|TRBJ1-1|NA|TRBV6-5|13
CASSRGGITEAFF
TGTGCCAGCAGCCGGGGGGGGATCACTGAAGCTTTCTTT
>NA|TRBJ2-7|NA|TRBV25-1|11
CASRQIEEQYF
TGTGCCAGTAGACAAATTGAGGAGCAGTACTTC
>NA|TRBJ2-7|TRBD2|TRBV5-4|15
CASRQGTSGPYEQYF
TGTGCCAGCAGACAGGGCACTAGCGGCCCCTACGAGCAGTACTTC
>NA|TRBJ2-7|NA|TRBV4-2|14
CASSQEGEPYEQYF
TGTGCCAGCAGCCAAGAAGGGGAACCATACGAGCAGTACTTC
>few|TRBJ1-2|NA|TRBV2|11
CASSDVGGYTF
TGTGCCAGCAGTGATGTGGGCGGCTACACCTTC
>NA|TRBJ1-5|TRBD1|TRBV6-1|15
CASSRTGLSNQPQHF
TGTGCCAGCAGTCGGACAGGGCTTAGCAATCAGCCCCAGCATTTT
>few|TRBJ2-1|TRBD2|TRBV11-2|15
CASSLSSGGAYEQFF
TGTGCCAGCAGCTTGTCGAGCGGGGGGGCCTATGAGCAGTTCTTC
>NA|TRBJ1-1|TRBD1|TRBV27|17
CASSLSFGDRGNTEAFF
TGTGCCAGCAGTTTATCGTTCGGGGACAGGGGCAACACTGAAGCTTTCTTT
>NA|TRBJ1-5|TRBD1|TRBV7-6|16
CASSAITGGGNQPQHF
TGTGCCAGCAGCGCAATAACAGGGGGGGGCAATCAGCCCCAGCATTTT
>NA|TRBJ1-4|NA|TRBV9|15
CASSVGPSTNEKLFF
TGTGCCAGCAGCGTTGGCCCCTCAACTAATGAAAAACTGTTTTTT
>NA|TRBJ1-2|NA|TRBV9|14
CASSVEAVPYGYTF
TGTGCCAGCAGCGTAGAGGCGGTACCCTATGGCTACACCTTC
>few|TRBJ1-2|NA|TRBV5-5|14
CASSLETGSYGYTF
TGTGCCAGCAGCTTGGAGACAGGTTCCTATGGCTACACCTTC
>few|TRBJ2-7|TRBD2|TRBV2|14
CASSQLAGKGEQYF
TGTGCCAGCAGCCAACTAGCGGGGAAAGGGGAGCAGTACTTC
>once|TRBJ2-2|TRBD2|TRBV19|19
CASSPWTGLAGPGTGELFF
TGTGCCAGTAGTCCTTGGACGGGACTAGCGGGGCCGGGGACCGGGGAGCTGTTTTTT
>NA|TRBJ1-1|TRBD1|TRBV27|14
CASSPQTGKTEAFF
TGTGCCAGCAGTCCCCAGACAGGGAAGACTGAAGCTTTCTTT
>few|TRBJ1-3|NA|TRBV28|14
CASGGDGLGNTIYF
TGTGCCAGCGGGGGGGACGGACTCGGAAACACCATATATTTT
>NA|TRBJ1-5|TRBD1|TRBV18|16
CASSRDRGSSNQPQHF
TGTGCCAGCTCACGGGACAGGGGGTCTAGCAATCAGCCCCAGCATTTT
>NA|TRBJ1-2|NA|TRBV4-3|17
CASSQDLVIVPFYGYTF
TGCGCCAGCAGCCAAGATCTTGTAATAGTACCCTTCTATGGCTACACCTTC
>NA|TRBJ1-2|TRBD1|TRBV14|18
CASSPTPGQGRYHYGYTF
TGTGCCAGCAGCCCGACACCGGGACAGGGGCGCTATCACTATGGCTACACCTTC
>NA|TRBJ1-1|NA|TRBV5-1|11
CASRRGTEAFF
TGCGCCAGCAGAAGGGGGACTGAAGCTTTCTTT
>NA|TRBJ1-2|NA|TRBV28|14
CASSYTGYPYGYTF
TGTGCCAGCAGTTATACAGGGTATCCCTATGGCTACACCTTC
>NA|TRBJ1-2|NA|TRBV7-9|14
CASSSYGERYGYTF
TGTGCCAGCAGCTCGTACGGAGAACGCTATGGCTACACCTTC
>NA|TRBJ2-7|TRBD1|TRBV9|14
CASSTPGQGAKQYF
TGTGCCAGCAGCACCCCGGGACAGGGGGCGAAACAGTACTTC
>few|TRBJ2-1|TRBD2|TRBV11-3|16
CASSLGQREAYDEQFF
TGTGCCAGCAGCTTAGGTCAGCGGGAGGCCTACGATGAGCAGTTCTTC
>NA|TRBJ1-2|NA|TRBV2|15
CASSEDRANSYGYTF
TGTGCCAGCAGTGAAGATCGAGCTAACTCCTATGGCTACACCTTC
>NA|TRBJ1-3|TRBD1|TRBV25-1|13
CASRGQGRNTIYF
TGTGCCAGCCGGGGACAGGGACGGAACACCATATATTTT
>few|TRBJ2-7|NA|TRBV28|16
CASSFPEGRSSYEQYF
TGTGCCAGCAGTTTCCCGGAGGGGAGAAGCTCCTACGAGCAGTACTTC
>NA|TRBJ2-1|TRBD2|TRBV27|19
CASSFVRMAAGGLGDEQFF
TGTGCCAGCAGTTTTGTCCGAATGGCAGCGGGAGGCTTGGGTGATGAGCAGTTCTTC
>NA|TRBJ2-7|TRBD1|TRBV6-1|14
CASSQGALDYEQYF
TGTGCCAGCAGTCAGGGGGCCCTAGACTACGAGCAGTACTTC
>NA|TRBJ2-7|TRBD2|TRBV5-1|14
CASSLGLAGAEQYF
TGCGCCAGCAGCTTGGGACTAGCGGGAGCCGAGCAGTACTTC
>NA|TRBJ2-5|TRBD2|TRBV7-6|18
CASSLYLPTSGVEETQYF
TGTGCCAGCAGCTTGTATCTCCCGACTAGCGGGGTTGAAGAGACCCAGTACTTC
>NA|TRBJ1-1|NA|TRBV7-9|10
CAVNGGPAFF
TGTGCCGTCAACGGGGGGCCAGCTTTCTTT
>few|TRBJ2-2|TRBD1|TRBV29-1|12
CSARQGTGELFF
TGCAGCGCCCGACAGGGAACCGGGGAGCTGTTTTTT
>NA|TRBJ1-4|TRBD1|TRBV27|17
CASRGTGPSATNEKLFF
TGTGCCAGCAGGGGGACAGGGCCCTCTGCAACTAATGAAAAACTGTTTTTT
>few|TRBJ2-4|NA|TRBV6-5|12
CASSSPRDIQYF
TGTGCCAGCAGTTCCCCCAGGGACATTCAGTACTTC
>NA|TRBJ2-7|TRBD1|TRBV11-2|15
CASSLLRDSLYEQYF
TGTGCCAGCAGCTTACTCCGGGACAGCCTCTACGAGCAGTACTTC
>NA|TRBJ2-1|TRBD2|TRBV6-1|14
CASKGGGAYNEQFF
TGTGCCAGCAAAGGCGGGGGGGCCTATAATGAGCAGTTCTTC
>NA|TRBJ2-3|TRBD2|TRBV7-2|16
CASSLVPSGSGYTQYF
TGTGCCAGCAGCTTAGTGCCTAGCGGGAGTGGTTATACGCAGTATTTT
>once|TRBJ1-2|TRBD1|TRBV5-1|15
CASSPPGQGFNGYTF
TGCGCCAGCAGCCCCCCGGGACAGGGTTTTAATGGCTACACCTTC
>NA|TRBJ2-4|NA|TRBV2|15
CASSGGVGAKNIQYF
TGTGCCAGCAGTGGGGGGGTGGGCGCCAAAAACATTCAGTACTTC
>few|TRBJ2-1|NA|TRBV7-9|12
CSSSQGNNEQFF
TGTTCCAGCAGTCAGGGGAACAATGAGCAGTTCTTC
>NA|TRBJ1-1|TRBD1|TRBV6-4|14
CASSDSQGATEAFF
TGTGCCAGCAGTGACTCCCAGGGGGCCACTGAAGCTTTCTTT
>NA|TRBJ2-7|TRBD1|TRBV27|15
CASSRPTGAHAGQYF
TGTGCCAGCAGTCGTCCCACAGGGGCCCACGCAGGCCAGTACTTC